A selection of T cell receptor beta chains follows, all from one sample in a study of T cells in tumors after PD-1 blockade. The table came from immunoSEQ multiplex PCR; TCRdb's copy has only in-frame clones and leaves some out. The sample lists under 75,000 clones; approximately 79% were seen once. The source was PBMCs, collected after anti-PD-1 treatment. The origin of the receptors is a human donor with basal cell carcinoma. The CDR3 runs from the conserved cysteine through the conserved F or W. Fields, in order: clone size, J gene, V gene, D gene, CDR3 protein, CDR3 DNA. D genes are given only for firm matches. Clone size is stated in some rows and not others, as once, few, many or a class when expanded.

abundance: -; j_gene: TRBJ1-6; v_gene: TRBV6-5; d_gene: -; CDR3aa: CASTGGGYNSPLHF; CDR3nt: TGTGCCAGCACCGGGGGAGGCTATAATTCACCCCTCCACTTT
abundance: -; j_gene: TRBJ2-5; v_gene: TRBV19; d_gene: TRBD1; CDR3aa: CASRRQGEETQYF; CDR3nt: TGTGCCAGTAGGCGACAGGGAGAAGAGACCCAGTACTTC
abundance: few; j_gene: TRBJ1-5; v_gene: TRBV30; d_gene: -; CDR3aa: CAWSDLGGNQPQHF; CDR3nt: TGTGCCTGGAGTGACCTAGGGGGCAATCAGCCCCAGCATTTT
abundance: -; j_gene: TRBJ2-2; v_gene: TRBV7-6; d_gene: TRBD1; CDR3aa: CASSKSTQGATGELFF; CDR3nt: TGTGCCAGCAGCAAGAGCACCCAGGGGGCAACCGGGGAGCTGTTTTTT
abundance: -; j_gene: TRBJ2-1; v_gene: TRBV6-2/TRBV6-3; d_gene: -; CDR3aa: CASSRANEQFF; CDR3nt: TGTGCCAGCAGTAGAGCCAATGAGCAGTTCTTC
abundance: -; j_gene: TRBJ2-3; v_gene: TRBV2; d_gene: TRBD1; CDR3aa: CASRRTGLRDTQYF; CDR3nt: TGTGCCAGCAGAAGGACAGGGCTGAGAGATACGCAGTATTTT
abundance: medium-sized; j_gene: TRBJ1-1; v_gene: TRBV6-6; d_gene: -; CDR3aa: CASSSFGTEAFF; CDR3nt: TGTGCCAGCAGTTCGTTTGGCACTGAAGCTTTCTTT
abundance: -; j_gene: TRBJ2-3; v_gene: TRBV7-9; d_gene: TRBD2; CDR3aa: CASSPLAGGRASTDTQYF; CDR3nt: TGTGCCAGCAGCCCCCTAGCGGGGGGCCGTGCTAGCACAGATACGCAGTATTTT
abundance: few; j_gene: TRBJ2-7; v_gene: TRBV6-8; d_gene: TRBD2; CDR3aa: CASRHGGAGRYEQYF; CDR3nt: TGTGCCAGCAGGCACGGGGGGGCCGGGAGATACGAGCAGTACTTC
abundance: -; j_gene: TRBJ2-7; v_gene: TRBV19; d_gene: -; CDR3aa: CASSPNFAYEQYF; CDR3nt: TGTGCCAGTAGTCCGAATTTCGCCTACGAGCAGTACTTC
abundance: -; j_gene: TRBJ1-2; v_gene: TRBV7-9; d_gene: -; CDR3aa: CASTGQGGTYGYTF; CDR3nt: TGTGCCAGCACCGGCCAGGGCGGGACCTATGGCTACACCTTC
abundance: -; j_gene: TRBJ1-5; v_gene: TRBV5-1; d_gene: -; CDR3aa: CASSLSSGANQPQHF; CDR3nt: TGCGCCAGCAGCTTGTCCTCGGGGGCCAATCAGCCCCAGCATTTT
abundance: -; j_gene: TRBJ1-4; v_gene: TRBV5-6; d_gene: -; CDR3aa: CASSSLGADTTNEKLFF; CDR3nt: TGTGCCAGCAGCTCATTGGGCGCGGATACAACTAATGAAAAACTGTTTTTT
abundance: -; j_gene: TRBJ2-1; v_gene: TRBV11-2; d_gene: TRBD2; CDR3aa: CASSLAWSGGVSYNEQFF; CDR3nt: TGTGCCAGCAGCTTAGCTTGGAGCGGGGGGGTTTCCTACAATGAGCAGTTCTTC
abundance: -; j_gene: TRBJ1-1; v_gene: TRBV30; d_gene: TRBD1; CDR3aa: CAWTYRGLNTEAFF; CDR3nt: TGTGCCTGGACCTACAGGGGTTTGAACACTGAAGCTTTCTTT
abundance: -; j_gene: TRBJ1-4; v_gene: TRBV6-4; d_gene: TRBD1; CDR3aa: CASSDSGTGGSEKLFF; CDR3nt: TGTGCCAGCAGTGACTCGGGAACAGGGGGCAGTGAAAAACTGTTTTTT
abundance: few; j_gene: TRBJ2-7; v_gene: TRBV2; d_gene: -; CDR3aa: CASSGSFSYEQYF; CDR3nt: TGTGCCAGCTCAGGATCCTTCTCCTACGAGCAGTACTTC
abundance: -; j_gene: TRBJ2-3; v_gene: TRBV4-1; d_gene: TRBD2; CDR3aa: CASSQALAGPISTDTQYF; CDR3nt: TGCGCCAGCAGCCAAGCACTAGCGGGACCTATTAGCACAGATACGCAGTATTTT
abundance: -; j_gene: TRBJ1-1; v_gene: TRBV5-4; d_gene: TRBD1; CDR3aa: CASSLVGTGGSEAFF; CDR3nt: TGTGCCAGCAGCTTGGTGGGGACAGGGGGCTCTGAAGCTTTCTTT
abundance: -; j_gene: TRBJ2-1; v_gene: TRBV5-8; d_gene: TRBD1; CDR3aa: CASSFSFGTGILDEQFF; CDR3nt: TGTGCCAGCAGCTTTTCGTTCGGGACAGGGATTCTGGATGAGCAGTTCTTC
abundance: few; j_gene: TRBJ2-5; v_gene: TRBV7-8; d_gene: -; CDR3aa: CASSLQGTQYF; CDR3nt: TGTGCCAGCAGCCTTCAAGGGACCCAGTACTTC
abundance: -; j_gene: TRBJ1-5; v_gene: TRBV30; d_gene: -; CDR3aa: CAWSGTVGQPQHF; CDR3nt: TGTGCCTGGAGTGGGACCGTTGGTCAGCCCCAGCATTTT
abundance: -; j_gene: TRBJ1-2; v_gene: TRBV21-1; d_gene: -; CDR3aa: CASSKKRGRVRGYTF; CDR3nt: TGTGCCAGCAGCAAAAAGAGGGGGCGCGTAAGAGGCTACACCTTC
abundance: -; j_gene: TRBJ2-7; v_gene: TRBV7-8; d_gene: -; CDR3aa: CASSLRVSYEQYF; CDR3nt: TGTGCCAGCAGCTTAAGAGTTTCCTACGAGCAGTACTTC
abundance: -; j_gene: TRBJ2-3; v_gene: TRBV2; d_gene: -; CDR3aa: CASSVGATQYF; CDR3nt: TGTGCCAGCAGTGTCGGGGCTACGCAGTATTTT
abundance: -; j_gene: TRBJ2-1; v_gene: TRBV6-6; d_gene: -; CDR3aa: CASSYREYNEQFF; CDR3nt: TGTGCCAGCAGTTACAGGGAATACAATGAGCAGTTCTTC
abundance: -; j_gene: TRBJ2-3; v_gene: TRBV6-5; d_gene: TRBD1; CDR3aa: CASIERDRGTDTQYF; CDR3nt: TGTGCCAGCATCGAGCGGGACAGGGGGACAGATACGCAGTATTTT
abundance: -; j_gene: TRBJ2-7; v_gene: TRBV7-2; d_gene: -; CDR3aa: CASSSDPIYEQYF; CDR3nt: TGTGCCAGCAGCTCCGACCCCATCTACGAGCAGTACTTC
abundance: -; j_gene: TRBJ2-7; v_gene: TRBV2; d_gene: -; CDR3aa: CASNIIQGPSYEQYF; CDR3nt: TGTGCCAGCAATATTATACAGGGCCCCTCCTACGAGCAGTACTTC
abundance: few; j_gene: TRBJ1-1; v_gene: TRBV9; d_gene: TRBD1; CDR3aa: CASSVVAGGNTEAFF; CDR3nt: TGTGCCAGCAGCGTAGTGGCAGGGGGTAACACTGAAGCTTTCTTT
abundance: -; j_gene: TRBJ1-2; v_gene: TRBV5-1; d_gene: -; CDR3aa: CASSWGQQNYGYTF; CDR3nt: TGCGCCAGCAGCTGGGGACAACAAAACTATGGCTACACCTTC
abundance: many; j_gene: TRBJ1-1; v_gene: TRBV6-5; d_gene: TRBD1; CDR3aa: CASSWTGSAEAFF; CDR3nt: TGTGCCAGCAGTTGGACAGGGAGTGCTGAAGCTTTCTTT
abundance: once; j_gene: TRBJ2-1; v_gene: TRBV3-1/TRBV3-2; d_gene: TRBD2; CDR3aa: CASSKRTSGGAEEQFF; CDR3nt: TGTGCCAGCAGCAAACGGACTAGCGGGGGGGCCGAGGAGCAGTTCTTC
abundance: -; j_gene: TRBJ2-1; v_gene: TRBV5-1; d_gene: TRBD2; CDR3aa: CASSPLAGANNEQFF; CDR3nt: TGCGCCAGCAGCCCACTAGCGGGGGCCAACAATGAGCAGTTCTTC
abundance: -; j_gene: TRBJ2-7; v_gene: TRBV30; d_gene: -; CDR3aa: CAWMTANYEQYF; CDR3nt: TGTGCCTGGATGACAGCTAACTACGAGCAGTACTTC
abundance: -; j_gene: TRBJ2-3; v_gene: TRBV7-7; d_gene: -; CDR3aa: CASSLGATLTDTQYF; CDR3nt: TGTGCCAGCAGCTTAGGGGCGACACTCACAGATACGCAGTATTTT
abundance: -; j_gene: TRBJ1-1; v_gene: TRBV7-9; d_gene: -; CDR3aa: CASSSTGIWNTEAFF; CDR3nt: TGTGCCAGCAGCTCCACAGGGATATGGAACACTGAAGCTTTCTTT
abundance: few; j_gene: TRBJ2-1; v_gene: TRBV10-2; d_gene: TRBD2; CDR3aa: CASSVWTSGSYNEQFF; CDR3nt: TGCGCCAGCAGTGTCTGGACTAGCGGGTCTTACAATGAGCAGTTCTTC
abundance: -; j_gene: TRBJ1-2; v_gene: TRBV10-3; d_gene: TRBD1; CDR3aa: CAISEPRGLTGGWHGYTF; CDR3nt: TGTGCCATCAGTGAGCCACGGGGACTCACAGGGGGCTGGCATGGCTACACCTTC
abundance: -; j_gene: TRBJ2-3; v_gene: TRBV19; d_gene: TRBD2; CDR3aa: CASSMWTSSGTDTQYF; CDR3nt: TGTGCCAGTAGTATGTGGACTAGCTCAGGCACAGATACGCAGTATTTT
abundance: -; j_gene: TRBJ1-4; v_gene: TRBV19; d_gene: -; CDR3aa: CASSTWGDEKLFF; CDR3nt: TGTGCCAGTAGTACTTGGGGCGATGAAAAACTGTTTTTT
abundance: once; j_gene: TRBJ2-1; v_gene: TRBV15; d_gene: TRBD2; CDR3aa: CATSKSPGLAGGPVEQFF; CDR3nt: TGTGCCACCAGCAAATCTCCGGGACTAGCGGGGGGGCCCGTAGAGCAGTTCTTC
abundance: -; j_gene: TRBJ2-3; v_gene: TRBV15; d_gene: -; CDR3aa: CATSRPGVTDTQYF; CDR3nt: TGTGCCACCAGCAGACCCGGGGTCACAGATACGCAGTATTTT
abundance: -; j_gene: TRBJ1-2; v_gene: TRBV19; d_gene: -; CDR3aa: CASKTTGANYGYTF; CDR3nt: TGTGCCAGTAAAACGACAGGAGCTAACTATGGCTACACCTTC
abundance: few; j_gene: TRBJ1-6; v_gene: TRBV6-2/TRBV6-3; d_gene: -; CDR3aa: CASSYEGPNSPLHF; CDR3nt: TGTGCCAGCAGTTACGAGGGACCCAATTCACCCCTCCACTTT
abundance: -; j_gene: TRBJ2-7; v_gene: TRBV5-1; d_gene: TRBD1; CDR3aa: CASSLEDRGYEQYF; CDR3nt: TGCGCCAGCAGCTTGGAGGACAGGGGTTACGAGCAGTACTTC
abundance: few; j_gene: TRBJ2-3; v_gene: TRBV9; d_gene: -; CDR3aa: CASSVREDTQYF; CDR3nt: TGTGCCAGCAGCGTCAGAGAGGATACGCAGTATTTT
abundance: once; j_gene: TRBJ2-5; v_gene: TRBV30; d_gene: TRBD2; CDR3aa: CAWRRGLAGVWETQYF; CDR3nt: TGTGCCTGGAGGAGGGGGCTAGCGGGGGTGTGGGAGACCCAGTACTTC